The 9 T cell receptor beta chains given below trace back to one sample, sequenced in a study of blood T cells in healthy people across ages. Using a J-beta primer mix together with a sample-barcoded 5' primer, a second PCR was run for roughly 6 to 12 cycles. TCRdb analysed the 5' RACE reads with MiXCR anew, one entry per CDR3 protein. The sample lists about 1,400,000 distinct CDR3 sequences, 42% seen once, with roughly 7.9% in the top ten. Sequenced: blood. These receptors all come from a young woman in good health.

CDR3 protein: CASREVRGYNSPLHF. CDR3 DNA sequence: TGTGCCAGCAGGGAGGTCCGGGGTTATAATTCACCCCTCCACTTT. This chain links TRBV27 with TRBJ1-6, with D hard to call. CDR3 length: 15 residues. Between the trimmed V and J ends, which lost 6 bases and 4 bases, there was a span of 13 bases. Looked up from germline, CDR1 is MNHEY and CDR2 is SMNVEV (reference sequence).

This clonotype has only a few counts. V is TRBV27 and J is TRBJ1-5, with 12 bases aligning to TRBD1. CDR1 is MNHEY and CDR2 is SMNVEV in the germline V gene (reference sequence). The CDR3 is made up of 18 amino acids. V was clipped by 5 bases and J by 1 base; unmatched bases: 9. The CDR3: CASSPGTGGAGSNQPQHF. For the CDR3, the DNA is TGTGCCAGCAGTCCCGGGACAGGGGGCGCGGGAAGCAATCAGCCCCAGCATTTT.

In this sample, this clonotype turned up many times. A much larger clone is a single base away; this may be a read error. The chain has TRBV20-1 and TRBJ2-5; D could derive from TRBD1 or TRBD2 (5 bases each). Germline loops: CDR1 DFQATT, CDR2 SNEGSKA (reference sequence). V lost 3 bases and J 2 bases, leaving 13 bases between the germline ends. This CDR3 has 14 residues. The CDR3 protein is CSARGRAEQETQYF. In DNA, the CDR3 is TGCAGTGCTAGGGGACGAGCGGAACAAGAGACCCAGTACTTC.

This chain connects TRBV20-1 to TRBJ1-4; D is perhaps TRBD1 (6 bases). The V gene lost 2 bases and the J gene lost 3 bases, with 19 bases spanning the gap. In germline, CDR1 is DFQATT, CDR2 SNEGSKA (reference sequence). CDR3 length equals 17 residues. The CDR3, as DNA: TGCAGTGCTAGACAACGGGGGAGGGGGATTGCTAATGAAAAACTGTTTTTT. Translated: CSARQRGRGIANEKLFF.

This clonotype was seen a handful of times. The chain employs TRBV29-1 and TRBJ1-2; 7 bases fit TRBD1. V lost 0 bases to trimming and J lost 7 bases; unmatched junction nucleotides: 14. Germline V gives CDR1 SQVTM, CDR2 ANQGSEA. The CDR3 spans 16 residues. The chain's CDR3 is CSVEDQETGVYGGYTF. The CDR3 DNA is TGCAGCGTTGAAGATCAGGAAACAGGGGTTTACGGTGGCTACACCTTC. Combining the CDR3 with reference TRBV29-1 and TRBJ1-2 gives the whole variable domain SAVISQKPSRDICQRGTSLTIQCQVDSQVTMMFWYRQQPGQSLTLIATANQGSEATYESGFVIDKFPISRPNLTFSTLTVSNMSPEDSSIYLCSVEDQETGVYGGYTFGSGTRLTVV.

V usage is TRBV6-6 and J usage is TRBJ2-7, with D unresolved. The CDR3 runs 12 residues. The V end was cut by 10 bases, the J end by 2 bases, with 12 bases between. Germline assignment: CDR1 MNHNY and CDR2 SVGAGI (reference sequence). DNA for the CDR3: TGTGCCACCCGGGCTTCGACCTACGAGCAGTACTTC. Residues: CATRASTYEQYF.

For the CDR3, the DNA is TGTGCCAGCAGCTTGGATGTTAGTTCCTACGAGCAGTACTTC. It encodes CASSLDVSSYEQYF. J is TRBJ2-7 and V is TRBV5-8; D ambiguous. This CDR3 contains 14 residues. CDR1 is SGHTS and CDR2 is YDEGEE in the germline V gene. V was cut by 0 bases and J by 1 base, with 8 bases left in between.

The V and J genes are TRBV3-1 and TRBJ2-7; possibly TRBD1 for D (5 bases). CDR1 LGHDT and CDR2 YNNKEL come from the germline V gene (reference sequence). The CDR3 is made up of 13 amino acids. V lost 8 bases, J lost 6 bases, and 17 bases lay in between. CDR3 protein: CASREQVSGEQYF. Written as DNA, the CDR3 is TGTGCCAGCCGCGAACAGGTATCCGGCGAGCAGTACTTC.

This rearrangement joins TRBV6-2 or TRBV6-3 to TRBJ2-3; the D call may be TRBD1 or TRBD2 (5 bases each). Trimming stripped 8 bases from V and 2 bases from J, with 17 bases between. CDR3 length: 15 residues. Germline V gene data show CDR1 as MNHEY and CDR2 as SVGEGT. The CDR3 DNA is TGTGCCAGCTCGATTAATTGGGGGATCACAGATACGCAGTATTTT. Translating it yields CASSINWGITDTQYF.